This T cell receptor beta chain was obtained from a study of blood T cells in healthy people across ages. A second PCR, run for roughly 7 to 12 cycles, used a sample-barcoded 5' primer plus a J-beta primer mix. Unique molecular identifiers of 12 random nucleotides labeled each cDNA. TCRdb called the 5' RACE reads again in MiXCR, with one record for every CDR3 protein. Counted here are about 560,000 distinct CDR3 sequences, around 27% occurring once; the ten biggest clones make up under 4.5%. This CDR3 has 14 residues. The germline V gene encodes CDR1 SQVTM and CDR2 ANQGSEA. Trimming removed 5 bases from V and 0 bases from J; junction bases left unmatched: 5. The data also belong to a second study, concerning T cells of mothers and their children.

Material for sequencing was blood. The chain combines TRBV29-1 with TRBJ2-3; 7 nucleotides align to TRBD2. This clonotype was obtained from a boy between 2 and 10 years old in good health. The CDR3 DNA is TGCAGCGTTAGTGGCGGGAGAAGCACAGATACGCAGTATTTT. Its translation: CSVSGGRSTDTQYF.